This T cell receptor (beta chain) was captured by sequencing in a study of cytomegalovirus exposure and HLA in healthy donors. The overall study: An earlier analysis found 100 million or so unique TCR beta sequences from 150 million to 200 million T cells. Study results and caveats: Analyzed later, association rates of TCRs varied across HLA loci, with DRB1 most and HLA-C fewest. Accurate prediction of most subjects' HLA-A and HLA-B alleles from TCR beta sequences was reported.

Primers: 60 Vbeta forward and 13 Jbeta reverse. Sequencing used immunoSEQ multiplex PCR; TCRdb keeps in-frame clones, though not all of them. The table lists 100,000 to 150,000 clones, 77% of them singletons. As concerns this clone: Its target is unknown.

This clonotype originated in a woman in her sixties or seventies in good health and CMV-seronegative. Sample: PBMCs.

CDR3 amino acids: CASRPVQGNAYEQYF. The CDR3 coding sequence is TGTGCCAGCCGTCCCGTACAGGGGAACGCCTACGAGCAGTACTTC. This sequence joins TRBV28 and TRBJ2-7; 7 bases match TRBD1. Per germline, CDR1 MDHEN and CDR2 SYDVKM. V was pared by 8 bases and J by 2 bases, with 12 bases of the junction left unmatched. CDR3 length equals 15 residues. Full variable domain (remainder filled in from reference TRBV28 and TRBJ2-7): DVKVTQSSRYLVKRTGEKVFLECVQDMDHENMFWYRQDPGLGLRLIYFSYDVKMKEKGDIPEGYSVSREKKERFSLILESASTNQTSMYLCASRPVQGNAYEQYFGPGTRLTVT.